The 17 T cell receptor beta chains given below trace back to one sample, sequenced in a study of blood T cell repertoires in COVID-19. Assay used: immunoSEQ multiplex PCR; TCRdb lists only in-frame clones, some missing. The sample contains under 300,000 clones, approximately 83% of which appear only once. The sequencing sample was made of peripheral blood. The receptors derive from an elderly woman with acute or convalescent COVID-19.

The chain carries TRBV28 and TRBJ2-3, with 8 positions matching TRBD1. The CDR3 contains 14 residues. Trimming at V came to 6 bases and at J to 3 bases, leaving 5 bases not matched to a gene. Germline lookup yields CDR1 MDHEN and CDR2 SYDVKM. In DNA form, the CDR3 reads TGTGCCAGCAGCTCAGGGGGCGGAACAGATACGCAGTATTTT. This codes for CASSSGGGTDTQYF.

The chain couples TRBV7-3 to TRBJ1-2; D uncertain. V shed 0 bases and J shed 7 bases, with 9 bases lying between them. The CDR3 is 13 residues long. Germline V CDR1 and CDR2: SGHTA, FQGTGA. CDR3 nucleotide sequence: TGTGCCAGCAGCTTAACCCCAGGTGGTGGCTACACCTTC. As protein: CASSLTPGGGYTF.

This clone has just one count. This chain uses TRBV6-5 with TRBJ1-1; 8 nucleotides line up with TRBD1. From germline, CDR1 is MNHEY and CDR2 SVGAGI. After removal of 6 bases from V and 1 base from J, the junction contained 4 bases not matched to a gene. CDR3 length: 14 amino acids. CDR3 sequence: CASSLDRANTEAFF. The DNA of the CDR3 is TGTGCCAGCAGCTTGGACAGGGCGAACACTGAAGCTTTCTTT.

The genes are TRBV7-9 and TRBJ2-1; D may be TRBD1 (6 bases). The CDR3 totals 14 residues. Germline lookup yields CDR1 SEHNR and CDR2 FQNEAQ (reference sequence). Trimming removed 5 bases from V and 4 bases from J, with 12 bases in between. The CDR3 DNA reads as TGTGCCAGCAGCCCTGGACAGACTTACAATGAGCAGTTCTTC. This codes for CASSPGQTYNEQFF.

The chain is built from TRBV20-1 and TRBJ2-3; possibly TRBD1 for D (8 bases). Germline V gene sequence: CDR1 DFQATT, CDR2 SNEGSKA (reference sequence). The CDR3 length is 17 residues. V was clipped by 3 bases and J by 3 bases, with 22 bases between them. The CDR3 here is CSASGGGTGIFTDTQYF. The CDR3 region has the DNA TGCAGTGCTAGTGGGGGGGGGACAGGTATTTTTACAGATACGCAGTATTTT.

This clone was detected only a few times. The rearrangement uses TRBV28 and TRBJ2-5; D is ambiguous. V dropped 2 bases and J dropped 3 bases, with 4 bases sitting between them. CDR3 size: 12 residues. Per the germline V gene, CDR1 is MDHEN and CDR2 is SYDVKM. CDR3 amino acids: CASSLIKETQYF. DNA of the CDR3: TGTGCCAGCAGTTTAATAAAAGAGACCCAGTACTTC.

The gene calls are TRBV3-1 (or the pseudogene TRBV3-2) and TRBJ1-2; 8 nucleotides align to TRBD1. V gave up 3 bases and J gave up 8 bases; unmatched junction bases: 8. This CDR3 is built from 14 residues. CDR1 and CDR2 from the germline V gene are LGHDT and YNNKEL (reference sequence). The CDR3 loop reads CASSQTTGGSGYTF. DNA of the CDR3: TGTGCCAGCAGCCAGACCACAGGGGGGAGCGGCTACACCTTC.

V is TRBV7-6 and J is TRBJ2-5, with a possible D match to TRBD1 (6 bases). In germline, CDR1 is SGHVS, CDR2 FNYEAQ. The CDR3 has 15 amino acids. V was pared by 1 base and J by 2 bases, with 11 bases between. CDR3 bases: TGTGCCAGCAGCTTAGTCGGGCAGGGGCAAGAGACCCAGTACTTC. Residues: CASSLVGQGQETQYF.

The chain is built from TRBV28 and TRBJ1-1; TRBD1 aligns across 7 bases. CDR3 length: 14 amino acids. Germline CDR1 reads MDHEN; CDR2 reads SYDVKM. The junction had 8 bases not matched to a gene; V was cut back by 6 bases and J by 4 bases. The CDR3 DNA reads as TGTGCCAGCAGGGACAGGACAGGCGTCACTGAAGCTTTCTTT. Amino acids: CASRDRTGVTEAFF.

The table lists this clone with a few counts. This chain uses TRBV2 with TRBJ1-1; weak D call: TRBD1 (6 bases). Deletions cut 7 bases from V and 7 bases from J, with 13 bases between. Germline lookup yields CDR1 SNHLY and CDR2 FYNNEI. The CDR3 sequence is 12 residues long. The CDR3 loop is CASTSDSFEAFF. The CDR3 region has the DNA TGTGCCAGCACCTCGGACAGTTTTGAAGCTTTCTTT.

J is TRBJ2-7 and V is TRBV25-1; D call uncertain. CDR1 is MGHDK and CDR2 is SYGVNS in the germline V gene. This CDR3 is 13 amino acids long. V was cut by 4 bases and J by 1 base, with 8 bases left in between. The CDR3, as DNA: TGTGCCAGCAGTGCACTTCGTTCCTACGAGCAGTACTTC. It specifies CASSALRSYEQYF.

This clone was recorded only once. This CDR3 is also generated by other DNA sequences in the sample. CDR3 loop: CASSLGEAGNTIYF. CDR3 nucleotide sequence: TGTGCCAGCAGCTTAGGGGAGGCCGGAAACACCATATATTTT. The chain joins TRBV7-8 to TRBJ1-3; no clear D gene. Germline V gives CDR1 SGHVS, CDR2 FQNEAQ. CDR3 length: 14 residues. Trimming took 1 base from V and 4 from J, leaving 8 bases between them. The whole variable domain, filled in from reference TRBV7-8 and TRBJ1-3, reads GAGVSQSPRYKVAKRGQDVALRCDPISGHVSLFWYQQALGQGPEFLTYFQNEAQLDKSGLPSDRFFAERPEGSVSTLKIQRTQQEDSAVYLCASSLGEAGNTIYFGEGSWLTVV.

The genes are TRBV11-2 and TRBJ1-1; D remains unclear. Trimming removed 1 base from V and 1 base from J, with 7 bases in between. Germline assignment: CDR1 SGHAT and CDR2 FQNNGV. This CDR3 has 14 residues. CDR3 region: CASSLGAENTEAFF. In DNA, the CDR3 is TGTGCCAGCAGCTTAGGGGCAGAGAACACTGAAGCTTTCTTT.

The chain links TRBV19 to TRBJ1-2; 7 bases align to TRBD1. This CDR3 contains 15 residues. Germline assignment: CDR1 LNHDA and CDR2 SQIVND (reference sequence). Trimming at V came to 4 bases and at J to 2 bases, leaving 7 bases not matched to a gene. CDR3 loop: CASSNAGQMNYGYTF. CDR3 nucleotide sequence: TGTGCCAGTAGTAATGCGGGACAGATGAACTATGGCTACACCTTC.

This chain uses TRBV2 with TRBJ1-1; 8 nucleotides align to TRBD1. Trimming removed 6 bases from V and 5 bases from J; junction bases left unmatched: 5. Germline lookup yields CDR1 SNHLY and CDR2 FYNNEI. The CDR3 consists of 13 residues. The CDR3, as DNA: TGTGCCAGCAGCGGACAGGGTAGGACTGAAGCTTTCTTT. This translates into CASSGQGRTEAFF.

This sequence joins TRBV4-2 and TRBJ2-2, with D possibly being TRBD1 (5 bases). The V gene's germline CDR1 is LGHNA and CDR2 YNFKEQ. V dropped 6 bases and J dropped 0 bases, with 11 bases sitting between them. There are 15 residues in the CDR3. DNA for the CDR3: TGTGCCAGCAGGCGGACGACAGCGAACACCGGGGAGCTGTTTTTT. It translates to CASRRTTANTGELFF.

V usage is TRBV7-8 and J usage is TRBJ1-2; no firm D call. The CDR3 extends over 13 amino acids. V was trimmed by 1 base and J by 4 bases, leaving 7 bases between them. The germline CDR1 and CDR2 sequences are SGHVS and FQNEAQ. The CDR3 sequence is CASSLESIYGYTF. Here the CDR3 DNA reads TGTGCCAGCAGCTTAGAAAGCATCTATGGCTACACCTTC. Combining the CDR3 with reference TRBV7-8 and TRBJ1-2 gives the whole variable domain GAGVSQSPRYKVAKRGQDVALRCDPISGHVSLFWYQQALGQGPEFLTYFQNEAQLDKSGLPSDRFFAERPEGSVSTLKIQRTQQEDSAVYLCASSLESIYGYTFGSGTRLTVV.